The T cell receptor beta chain under discussion was sequenced for a study of T cells after posttransplantation cyclophosphamide. Findings and caveats of the study: Tissue-infiltrating T cells from skin or gut overlapped little with blood T cells. Later post-transplant blood repertoires were often dominated by donor CD8+ memory clones. Recipient CMV seropositivity and CMV reactivation strongly tracked TRB clonality.

This clone was picked up a small number of times. What it recognizes is unknown. Trimming removed 3 bases from V and 7 bases from J, with 13 bases in between. In germline, CDR1 is SGDLS, CDR2 YYNGEE. This CDR3 has 14 amino acids. Peripheral blood was collected from the related graft donor on the marrow donation day. TCRdb's table, derived via immunoSEQ multiplex PCR, lists solely in-frame clones and lacks some. The table lists tens of thousands of clones, with no singletons. The sample comprised PBMCs. The chain links TRBV9 to TRBJ2-2; D gene uncertain. The sequence was collected from a woman aged 25-40 years in good health and a related stem cell transplant donor. CDR3 sequence: CASSAYQDGGELFF. The CDR3 DNA reads TGTGCCAGCAGCGCCTATCAGGATGGCGGGGAGCTGTTTTTT. The whole variable domain, filled in from reference TRBV9 and TRBJ2-2, reads DSGVTQTPKHLITATGQRVTLRCSPRSGDLSVYWYQQSLDQGLQFLIQYYNGEERAKGNILERFSAQQFPDLHSELNLSSLELGDSALYFCASSAYQDGGELFFGEGSRLTVL.